This entry features one TCR beta chain sequence. What it binds is not known. These data come from a study of T cell repertoires in cytomegalovirus infection. Study in general: Matching HLA type, along with CMV infection, was indicated by public TCR beta signatures. Findings and limits, study-wide: Ex vivo, HLA-C-restricted CMV-specific TCR beta clonotypes prevailed over the rest of the response. Frequencies of public TCR beta families were cumulated, and this identified carriers of CMV plus the relevant HLA.

The V segment lost 5 bases and the J segment 0 bases; nucleotides outside the gene matches: 2. Germline lookup yields CDR1 SGHTA and CDR2 FQGNSA. The CDR3 spans 15 residues. MiXCR, applied by TCRdb to the reads, yields one record per CDR3 protein. The table has approximately 500,000 distinct CDR3 sequences, around a quarter seen once. This chain uses TRBV7-2 with TRBJ2-3; 10 nucleotides align to TRBD2. The source of this sequence is a human donor in good health (CMV status not recorded). Some clones in this sample may be carry-over from other donors' samples. What was sequenced was PBMCs. The CDR3 DNA follows: TGTGCCAGCAGCCCTAGCGGGAGAAGCACAGATACGCAGTATTTT. It encodes CASSPSGRSTDTQYF.